The clone carrying this TCR beta chain was counted only a few times. Its cognate antigen is unknown. These data belong to a study of T-cell memory formation after mild COVID-19. Looking at the study overall: Each donor largely had its own TCR clusters.

Study-level points and caveats: The main location of contracting CD4+ clones was CM and EM, and that of contracting CD8+ clones was EMRA.

TCRdb independently ran MiXCR on the 5' RACE reads; one entry per CDR3 protein. The data hold about 470,000 distinct CDR3 sequences, with about 23% observed a single time. Sample: PBMCs or a T cell subset sorted from them (not recorded which). The sequence was collected from an adult woman who had mild COVID-19 (a few samples of this study predate the infection). Cell type and time point are not known.

The CDR3 region has the DNA TGTGCCAGCAGTTACGGTCCCGAGACGGGGAACACTGAAGCTTTCTTT. Its translation: CASSYGPETGNTEAFF. The chain recombines TRBV6-5 with TRBJ1-1; no clear D gene. This CDR3 has 16 amino acids. V was cut by 2 bases and J by 1 base, with 14 bases left in between. CDR1 is MNHEY, CDR2 SVGAGI, per germline.